Included here is one T cell receptor beta chain sequence, with context. The antigen remains unidentified. The sample originates from a study of cytomegalovirus exposure and HLA in healthy donors. Healthy bone marrow donors made up the donors. The study's findings and limits: A later analysis linked a missense DCLRE1C variant to TCR beta V- and J-gene trimming. Reports indicated that the classifier achieved high specificity and sensitivity in diagnosing cytomegalovirus status. Accurate predictions that matched the HLA-A and HLA-B alleles of most subjects were reportedly made from TCR beta sequences.

The PCR employed 60 Vbeta primers together with 13 Jbeta primers. Only in-frame clones appear in the TCRdb table, and some are missing; sequencing was by immunoSEQ multiplex PCR. The table shows 130,000 to 150,000 clones, with roughly 76% occurring only once. Sequencing used PBMCs. This sequence was found in a human donor in good health.

CDR3 bases: TGTGCCAGCAGTAAAGGGACAGGGGCACGAGATACGCAGTATTTT. Its protein product is CASSKGTGARDTQYF. The V and J genes are TRBV27 and TRBJ2-3; 10 nucleotides line up with TRBD1. Germline lookup yields CDR1 MNHEY and CDR2 SMNVEV (reference sequence). V shed 5 bases and J 5 bases; nucleotides not matched to a gene: 7. CDR3 size: 15 residues.